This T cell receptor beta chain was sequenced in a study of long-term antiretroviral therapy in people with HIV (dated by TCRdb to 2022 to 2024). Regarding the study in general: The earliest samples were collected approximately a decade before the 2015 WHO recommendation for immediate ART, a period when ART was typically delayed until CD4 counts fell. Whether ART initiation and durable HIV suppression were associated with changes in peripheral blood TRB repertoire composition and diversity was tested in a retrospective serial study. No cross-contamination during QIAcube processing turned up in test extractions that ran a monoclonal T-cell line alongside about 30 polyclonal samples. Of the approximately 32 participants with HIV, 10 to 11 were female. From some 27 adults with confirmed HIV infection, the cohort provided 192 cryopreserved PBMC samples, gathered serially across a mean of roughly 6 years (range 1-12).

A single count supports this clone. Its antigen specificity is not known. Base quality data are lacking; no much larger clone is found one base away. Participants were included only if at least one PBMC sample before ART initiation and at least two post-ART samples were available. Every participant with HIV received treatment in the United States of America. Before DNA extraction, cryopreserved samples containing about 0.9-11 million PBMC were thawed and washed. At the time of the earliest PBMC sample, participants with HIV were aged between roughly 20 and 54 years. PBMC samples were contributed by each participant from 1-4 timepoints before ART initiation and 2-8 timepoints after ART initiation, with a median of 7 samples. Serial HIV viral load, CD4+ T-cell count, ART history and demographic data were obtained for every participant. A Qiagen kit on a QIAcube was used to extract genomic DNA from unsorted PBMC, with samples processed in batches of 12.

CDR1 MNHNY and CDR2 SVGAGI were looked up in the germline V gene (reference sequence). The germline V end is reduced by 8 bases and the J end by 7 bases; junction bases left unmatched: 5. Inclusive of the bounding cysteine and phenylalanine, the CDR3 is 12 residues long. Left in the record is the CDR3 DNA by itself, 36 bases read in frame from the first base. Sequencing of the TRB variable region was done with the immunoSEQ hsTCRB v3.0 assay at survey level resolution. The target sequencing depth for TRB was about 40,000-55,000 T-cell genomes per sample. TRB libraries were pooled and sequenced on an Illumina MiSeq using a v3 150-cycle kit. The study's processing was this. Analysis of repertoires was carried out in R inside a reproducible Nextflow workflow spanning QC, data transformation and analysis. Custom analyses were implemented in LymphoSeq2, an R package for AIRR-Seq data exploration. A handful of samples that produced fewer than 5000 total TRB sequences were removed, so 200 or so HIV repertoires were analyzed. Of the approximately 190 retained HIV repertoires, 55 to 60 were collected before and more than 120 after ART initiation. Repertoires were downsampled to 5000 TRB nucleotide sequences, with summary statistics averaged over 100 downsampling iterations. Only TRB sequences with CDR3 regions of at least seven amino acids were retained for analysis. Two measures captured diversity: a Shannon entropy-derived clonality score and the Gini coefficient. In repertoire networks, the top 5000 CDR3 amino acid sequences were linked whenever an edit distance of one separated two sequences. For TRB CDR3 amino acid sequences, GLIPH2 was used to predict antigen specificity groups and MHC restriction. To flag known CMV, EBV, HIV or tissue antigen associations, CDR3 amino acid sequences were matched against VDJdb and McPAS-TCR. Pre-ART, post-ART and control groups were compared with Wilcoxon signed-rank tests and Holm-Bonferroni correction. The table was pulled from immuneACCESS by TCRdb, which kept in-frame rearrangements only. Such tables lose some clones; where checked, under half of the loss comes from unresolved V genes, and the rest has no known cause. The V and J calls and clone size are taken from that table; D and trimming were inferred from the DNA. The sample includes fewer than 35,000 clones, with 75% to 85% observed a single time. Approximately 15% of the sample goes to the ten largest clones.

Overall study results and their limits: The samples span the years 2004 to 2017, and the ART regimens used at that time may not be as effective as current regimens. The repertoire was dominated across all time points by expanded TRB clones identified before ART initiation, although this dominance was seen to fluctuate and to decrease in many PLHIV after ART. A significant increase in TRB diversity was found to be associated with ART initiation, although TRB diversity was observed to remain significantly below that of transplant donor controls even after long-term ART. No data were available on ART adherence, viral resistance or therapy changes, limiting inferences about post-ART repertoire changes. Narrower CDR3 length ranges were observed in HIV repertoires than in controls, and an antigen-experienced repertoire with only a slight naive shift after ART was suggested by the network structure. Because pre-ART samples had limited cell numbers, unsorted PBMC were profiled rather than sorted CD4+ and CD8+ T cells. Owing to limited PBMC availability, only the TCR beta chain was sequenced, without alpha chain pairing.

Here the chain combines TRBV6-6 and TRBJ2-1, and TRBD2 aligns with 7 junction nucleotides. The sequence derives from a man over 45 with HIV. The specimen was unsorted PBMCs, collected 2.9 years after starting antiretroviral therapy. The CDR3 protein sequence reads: CASSSRENEQFF. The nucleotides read TGTGCCAGCTCCTCGCGGGAGAATGAGCAGTTCTTC.